What follows are 24 T cell receptor beta chains derived from one specimen sequenced in a study of blood T cell repertoires in COVID-19. Measured with immunoSEQ multiplex PCR; TCRdb has only the in-frame clones, and not every one. The sample lists more than 300,000 clones, 92% occurring once. Sequencing input: PBMCs or T cells enriched from blood (not recorded which). The origin of the receptors is a woman in her 30s who had recovered from COVID-19.

The chain couples TRBV7-2 to TRBJ2-5; the D gene is possibly TRBD2 (6 bases). The CDR3 runs to 14 residues. V lost 5 bases, J lost 1 base, and 11 bases lay in between. The germline CDR1 and CDR2 sequences are SGHTA and FQGNSA. The CDR3 sequence is CASSLGLFQETQYF. The CDR3 bases are TGTGCCAGCAGCCTGGGACTCTTCCAAGAGACCCAGTACTTC.

This sequence joins TRBV6-4 and TRBJ1-2; 8 positions match TRBD1. V trimming: 2 bases; J trimming: 6 bases; junction bases outside the gene matches: 14. The CDR3 spans 17 residues. Germline V gene sequence: CDR1 MRHNA, CDR2 SNTAGT. The CDR3 sequence is CASSDHSTGVGGDGYTF. CDR3 in DNA: TGTGCCAGCAGTGACCACTCGACAGGGGTGGGAGGCGATGGCTACACCTTC.

This chain connects TRBV5-1 to TRBJ2-3, with 11 bases matching TRBD2. This CDR3 has 18 amino acids. V was pared by 3 bases and J by 5 bases, with 14 bases of the junction left unmatched. From germline, CDR1 is SGHRS and CDR2 YFSETQ. CDR3 sequence: CASSYRPISGGDGDTQYF. In DNA form, the CDR3 reads TGCGCCAGCAGCTACCGTCCCATTAGCGGGGGGGACGGAGATACGCAGTATTTT.

The rearrangement links TRBV11-3 to TRBJ2-1, with TRBD1 matching over 7 bases. The CDR3 sequence is 16 residues long. V lost 6 bases and J lost 2; bases outside the gene matches: 10. Looked up from germline, CDR1 is SGHNT and CDR2 is YENEEA. The CDR3 nucleotides read TGTGCCAGCAGTTCCCCTGGACAGGTCCCCTACAATGAGCAGTTCTTC. This sequence encodes CASSSPGQVPYNEQFF.

This chain joins TRBV12-3 or TRBV12-4 and TRBJ1-5; TRBD1 matches 7 bases. Trimming cost V 3 bases and J 5 bases; bases outside gene matches: 1. The CDR3 runs 13 residues. The CDR3 spells CASSFRGHQPQHF. CDR3 nucleotide sequence: TGTGCCAGCAGTTTTAGGGGGCATCAGCCCCAGCATTTT.

V is TRBV7-2 and J is TRBJ2-1, with 12 bases identical to TRBD2. CDR1 is SGHTA, CDR2 FQGNSA, per germline. The CDR3 covers 15 residues. J lost 4 bases, V lost 6 bases, and 4 bases had no gene match. CDR3 in DNA: TGTGCCAGCAGGCTAGCGGGGGGGCAATACAATGAGCAGTTCTTC. This translates into CASRLAGGQYNEQFF.

V and J are TRBV5-1 and TRBJ1-5, with D possibly matching TRBD1 (5 bases). Trimming shortened V by 4 bases and J by 0 bases, and 14 bases separated the two germline ends. The CDR3 runs to 16 residues. Per germline, CDR1 SGHRS and CDR2 YFSETQ. CDR3 amino acids: CASSLGGGNSNQPQHF. For the CDR3, the DNA is TGCGCCAGCAGCCTGGGTGGGGGGAATAGCAATCAGCCCCAGCATTTT.

The rearrangement uses TRBV10-1 and TRBJ2-2; possibly TRBD2 for D (5 bases). V gave up 4 bases and J gave up 4 bases, with 10 bases separating them. Germline lookup yields CDR1 WNHNN and CDR2 SYGVQD (reference sequence). The CDR3 spans 14 residues. The CDR3 sequence: CASSGGIGTGELFF. CDR3 nucleotides: TGCGCCAGCAGTGGAGGGATAGGCACCGGGGAGCTGTTTTTT.

The chain carries TRBV27 and TRBJ2-7, with 10 bases matching TRBD2. The junction had 22 bases not matched to a gene; V was cut back by 2 bases and J by 0 bases. This CDR3 contains 22 residues. Germline V gene lookup returns CDR1 MNHEY and CDR2 SMNVEV (reference sequence). For the CDR3, the DNA is TGTGCCAGCAGTTTAATTGGAAGGCTAGACCTAGCGGGAGCGGTTCCCTCCTACGAGCAGTACTTC. It codes for CASSLIGRLDLAGAVPSYEQYF.

V usage is TRBV5-1 and J usage is TRBJ2-1; 11 bases align to TRBD2. This CDR3 region has 17 residues. Trimming took 0 bases from V and 4 from J; bases not matched to a gene: 6. Looked up from germline, CDR1 is SGHRS and CDR2 is YFSETQ. Written as DNA, the CDR3 is TGCGCCAGCAGCTTGGTACTAGCGGGGGCCCTATACAATGAGCAGTTCTTC. This codes for CASSLVLAGALYNEQFF. Drawing the rest from reference TRBV5-1 and TRBJ2-1, the complete variable domain is KAGVTQTPRYLIKTRGQQVTLSCSPISGHRSVSWYQQTPGQGLQFLFEYFSETQRNKGNFPGRFSGRQFSNSRSEMNVSTLELGDSALYLCASSLVLAGALYNEQFFGPGTRLTVL.

The chain links TRBV28 to TRBJ1-2; possibly TRBD1 for D (6 bases). From germline, CDR1 is MDHEN and CDR2 SYDVKM. The V end was cut by 2 bases, the J end by 6 bases, with 13 bases between. The CDR3 spans 14 residues. The CDR3 nucleotides are TGTGCCAGCAGTTTACTCAGGGGCCCCCATGGCTACACCTTC. Amino acid sequence: CASSLLRGPHGYTF.

The genes are TRBV11-2 and TRBJ1-1; D ambiguous. Germline values: CDR1 SGHAT, CDR2 FQNNGV. The CDR3 is made up of 14 amino acids. V lost 2 bases, J lost 1 base, and 8 bases lay in between. This CDR3 reads CASSLYLANTEAFF. The CDR3 DNA follows: TGTGCCAGCAGCTTATATTTGGCGAACACTGAAGCTTTCTTT.

The CDR3 here is CASSLDEEGLAGYYEQYF. CDR3 nucleotides: TGTGCCAGCAGTTTAGACGAGGAGGGCCTAGCGGGATACTACGAGCAGTACTTC. The V gene is TRBV28, the J gene TRBJ2-7; TRBD2 agrees at 9 bases. The CDR3 spans 18 residues. Germline values: CDR1 MDHEN, CDR2 SYDVKM. V lost 2 bases, J lost 3 bases, and 14 bases stayed unmatched.

V is TRBV7-2 and J is TRBJ2-7, with TRBD2 matching over 15 bases. CDR3 length equals 14 residues. CDR1 and CDR2 from the germline V gene are SGHTA and FQGNSA. V lost 5 bases to trimming and J lost 6 bases; unmatched junction nucleotides: 2. Here the CDR3 DNA reads TGTGCCAGCAGCAGGACTAGCGGGAGGGCCGAGCAGTACTTC. Residues: CASSRTSGRAEQYF.

The table lists this clone with a count of one. In nucleotides, the CDR3 is TGTGCCAGCAGCTTAGAACTCCTCTCCTACGAGCAGTACTTC. Translated: CASSLELLSYEQYF. The chain is built from TRBV13 and TRBJ2-7, with D unclear. The V end lost 1 base, the J end lost 0 bases, and 7 bases lay between the germline ends. The germline gives CDR1 PRHDT, CDR2 FYEKMQ (reference sequence). The CDR3 loop spans 14 amino acids.

In its sample, this clone was seen once. The chain is built from TRBV7-9 and TRBJ2-5; D is perhaps TRBD2 (6 bases). Germline V gene data show CDR1 as SEHNR and CDR2 as FQNEAQ (reference sequence). The V end lost 4 bases, the J end lost 0 bases, and 9 bases lay between the germline ends. This CDR3 is built from 14 residues. CDR3 bases: TGTGCCAGCAGCTATGGGGGGTACCAAGAGACCCAGTACTTC. As protein: CASSYGGYQETQYF.

This sequence joins TRBV7-8 and TRBJ2-7; 7 nucleotides line up with TRBD1. The V gene end was trimmed by 1 base and the J gene end by 3 bases; junction bases not matched to a gene: 9. This CDR3 region has 16 residues. Germline assignment: CDR1 SGHVS and CDR2 FQNEAQ. The CDR3 reads CASSLVDSTGNYEQYF. The CDR3 nucleotides read TGTGCCAGCAGCTTAGTAGACTCGACAGGGAACTACGAGCAGTACTTC.

The genes are TRBV5-1 and TRBJ2-5; no clear D gene. The CDR3 loop spans 14 amino acids. In germline, CDR1 is SGHRS, CDR2 YFSETQ. Trimming removed 10 bases at V and 5 bases at J, with 21 bases between. The CDR3: CAPSPTLGPETQYF. The CDR3 DNA reads as TGCGCCCCCTCACCGACTCTAGGCCCGGAGACCCAGTACTTC.

This clone showed up just once. The chain combines TRBV7-9 with TRBJ2-7; 7 bases agree with TRBD1. This CDR3 is built from 14 residues. From germline, CDR1 is SEHNR and CDR2 FQNEAQ (reference sequence). Unmatched junction bases numbered 9, after V lost 6 bases and J lost 4 bases. DNA for the CDR3: TGTGCCAGCAGTTTCCGGGACAGCCCGTACGAGCAGTACTTC. This gives the protein CASSFRDSPYEQYF. The full variable domain, in which reference TRBV7-9 and TRBJ2-7 provide the parts outside the CDR3, is DTGVSQNPRHKITKRGQNVTFRCDPISEHNRLYWYRQTLGQGPEFLTYFQNEAQLEKSRLLSDRFSAERPKGSFSTLEIQRTEQGDSAMYLCASSFRDSPYEQYFGPGTRLTVT.

The genes are TRBV24-1 and TRBJ1-5; D unclear. The germline gives CDR1 KGHDR, CDR2 SFDVKD. Trimming removed 9 bases from V and 7 bases from J, with 12 bases in between. The CDR3 spans 12 residues. For the CDR3, the DNA is TGTGCCACCGGAGAGGGCCGGCAGCCCCAGCATTTT. It translates to CATGEGRQPQHF.

The count of this clone is one. For the CDR3, the DNA is TGCGCCAGCAGCCCCGGAGGGACAGGGGGTTTAGGAAAACTGTTTTTT. It is translated as CASSPGGTGGLGKLFF. The chain has TRBV4-1 and TRBJ1-4, with TRBD1 identical over 11 bases. This CDR3 has 16 amino acids. Germline V gene data show CDR1 as MGHRA and CDR2 as YSYEKL. V trimming: 4 bases; J trimming: 10 bases; junction bases outside the gene matches: 11.

This clone was seen a handful of times. This sequence joins TRBV27 and TRBJ1-6, with 7 bases lining up with TRBD1. The ends lost 3 bases at V and 4 bases at J; junction bases unmatched: 3. The germline gives CDR1 MNHEY, CDR2 SMNVEV (reference sequence). The CDR3 has 15 residues. The CDR3 protein is CASSFGTVYNSPLHF. DNA of the CDR3: TGTGCCAGCAGTTTCGGGACAGTGTATAATTCACCCCTCCACTTT.

J is TRBJ2-7 and V is TRBV18; TRBD2 is a possible D gene (5 bases). Germline values: CDR1 KGHSH, CDR2 LQKENI. Trimming removed 3 bases from V and 2 bases from J, with 11 bases in between. The CDR3 runs 14 residues. CDR3 region: CASSPGISTYEQYF. As DNA, the CDR3 is TGTGCCAGCTCACCCGGGATCTCAACCTACGAGCAGTACTTC.

The rearrangement uses TRBV5-6 and TRBJ1-5; D possibly corresponds to TRBD1 (6 bases). The CDR3 runs 15 residues. The ends were cut back, 4 bases at V and 5 bases at J, with 16 bases in the middle. Per germline, CDR1 SGHDT and CDR2 YYEEEE. The CDR3 coding sequence is TGTGCCAGCAGCAAGACAGGCCAAAGACATCAGCCCCAGCATTTT. Translated: CASSKTGQRHQPQHF.